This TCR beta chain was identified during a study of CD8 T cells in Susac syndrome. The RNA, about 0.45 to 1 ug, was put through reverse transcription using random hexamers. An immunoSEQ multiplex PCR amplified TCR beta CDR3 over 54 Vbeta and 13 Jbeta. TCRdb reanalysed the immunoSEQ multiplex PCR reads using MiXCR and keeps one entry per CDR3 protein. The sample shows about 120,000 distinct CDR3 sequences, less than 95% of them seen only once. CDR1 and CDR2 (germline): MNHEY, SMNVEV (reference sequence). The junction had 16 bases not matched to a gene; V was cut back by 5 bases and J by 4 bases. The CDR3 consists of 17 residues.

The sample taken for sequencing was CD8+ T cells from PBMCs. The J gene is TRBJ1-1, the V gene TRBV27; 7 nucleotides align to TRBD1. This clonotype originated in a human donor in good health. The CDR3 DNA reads TGTGCCAGCAGTAGCCGACAGGGTTTAGTTTTAGGCACTGAAGCTTTCTTT. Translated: CASSSRQGLVLGTEAFF.